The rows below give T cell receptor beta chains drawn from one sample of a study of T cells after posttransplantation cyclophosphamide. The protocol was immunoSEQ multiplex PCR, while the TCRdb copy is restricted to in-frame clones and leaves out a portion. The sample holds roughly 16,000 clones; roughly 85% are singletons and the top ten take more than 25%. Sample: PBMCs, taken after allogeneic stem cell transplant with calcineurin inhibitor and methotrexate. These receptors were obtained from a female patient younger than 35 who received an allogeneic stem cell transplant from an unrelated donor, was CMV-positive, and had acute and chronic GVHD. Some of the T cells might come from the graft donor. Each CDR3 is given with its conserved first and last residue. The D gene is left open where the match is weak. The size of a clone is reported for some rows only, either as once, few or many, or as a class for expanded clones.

CASLGGQLFF	TGCGCCAGCCTCGGGGGGCAGCTGTTTTTT	NA	NA	TRBJ2-2	TRBV10-2
CASSLIDSEIYEQYF	TGTGCCAGCAGCTTAATTGATAGCGAAATCTACGAGCAGTACTTC	NA	NA	TRBJ2-7	TRBV7-8
CASSFRGYSNQPQHF	TGTGCCAGCAGTTTTAGGGGCTATAGCAATCAGCCCCAGCATTTT	NA	NA	TRBJ1-5	TRBV28
CASSTPTGQRNTGELFF	TGTGCCAGTAGTACCCCGACAGGGCAAAGGAACACCGGGGAGCTGTTTTTT	TRBD1	once	TRBJ2-2	TRBV19
CASRSDPGQGGGYTF	TGTGCCAGCAGGTCAGATCCGGGACAGGGAGGCGGCTACACCTTC	TRBD1	NA	TRBJ1-2	TRBV28
CASSLRGPSTDTQYF	TGTGCCAGCAGCTTAAGAGGGCCTAGCACAGATACGCAGTATTTT	NA	NA	TRBJ2-3	TRBV7-9
CASSPGTGSNQPQHF	TGCGCCAGCAGTCCCGGGACAGGAAGCAATCAGCCCCAGCATTTT	TRBD1	once	TRBJ1-5	TRBV5-1
CASESRLTYEQYF	TGTGCCAGCGAAAGCAGGCTCACCTACGAGCAGTACTTC	NA	NA	TRBJ2-7	TRBV6-1
CASSVGGGRENIQHF	TGTGCCAGCAGCGTAGGTGGCGGGAGGGAAAACATTCAGCACTTC	TRBD2	NA	TRBJ2-4	TRBV7-9
CTSSLNRRDSQYGYTF	TGCACCAGCAGCCTTAATAGACGGGACTCACAATATGGCTACACCTTC	NA	NA	TRBJ1-2	TRBV1
CASSYSFEAPYGYTF	TGTGCCAGCAGTTACTCGTTCGAAGCTCCCTATGGCTACACCTTC	NA	few	TRBJ1-2	TRBV6-5
CASSYSLAGITGELFF	TGTGCCAGCAGTTACTCCCTAGCGGGAATCACCGGGGAGCTGTTTTTT	TRBD2	NA	TRBJ2-2	TRBV6-5
CASTLGGEADTQYF	TGTGCCAGCACATTAGGGGGGGAGGCAGATACGCAGTATTTT	NA	NA	TRBJ2-3	TRBV6-1
CASSLGLVDEQFF	TGTGCCAGCAGCCTGGGACTAGTTGATGAGCAGTTCTTC	TRBD2	once	TRBJ2-1	TRBV7-2
CASSTGTGTTDTQYF	TGTGCCAGCAGCACCGGGACAGGGACCACAGATACGCAGTATTTT	TRBD1	NA	TRBJ2-3	TRBV11-3
CASSGTSGYNEQFF	TGCGCCAGCTCCGGGACTAGCGGGTACAATGAGCAGTTCTTC	TRBD2	NA	TRBJ2-1	TRBV5-1
CASSPTGNYGYTF	TGTGCCAGCAGCCCAACAGGGAACTATGGCTACACCTTC	NA	NA	TRBJ1-2	TRBV27
CASRKTGTGETQYF	TGTGCCAGCAGAAAAACCGGGACAGGGGAGACCCAGTACTTC	TRBD1	NA	TRBJ2-5	TRBV7-2
CASSIGLAGYEQFF	TGTGCCAGTAGTATAGGGCTAGCGGGCTATGAGCAGTTCTTC	TRBD2	NA	TRBJ2-1	TRBV19
CATSRPWTSGTAQYF	TGTGCCACCAGCAGACCCTGGACTAGCGGAACTGCCCAGTACTTC	TRBD2	NA	TRBJ2-5	TRBV15
CASSFGGPKNIQYF	TGCGCCAGCAGCTTCGGGGGGCCCAAAAACATTCAGTACTTC	NA	NA	TRBJ2-4	TRBV5-1
CASSPPDRRSFTDTQYF	TGTGCCAGCTCACCGCCGGACAGGAGAAGCTTCACAGATACGCAGTATTTT	TRBD1	NA	TRBJ2-3	TRBV18
CSVGRSYNEQFF	TGCAGCGTGGGGAGGTCCTACAATGAGCAGTTCTTC	NA	NA	TRBJ2-1	TRBV29-1
CASSIGLSTDTQYF	TGTGCCAGCAGCATAGGACTAAGCACAGATACGCAGTATTTT	NA	NA	TRBJ2-3	TRBV13
CASSLDSGGASEAFF	TGTGCCAGCAGCTTAGATTCGGGGGGGGCGTCTGAAGCTTTCTTT	NA	NA	TRBJ1-1	TRBV11-3
CASSLGLQNYNEQFF	TGTGCCAGCAGCCTCGGACTCCAGAACTACAATGAGCAGTTCTTC	NA	NA	TRBJ2-1	TRBV7-6
CASSVAPAYEQYF	TGTGCCAGCAGCGTAGCTCCAGCCTACGAGCAGTACTTC	NA	NA	TRBJ2-7	TRBV9
CASSRGLAVNAGELFF	TGTGCCAGCAGCCGTGGACTAGCGGTGAACGCCGGGGAGCTGTTTTTT	TRBD2	NA	TRBJ2-2	TRBV14
CAIKGTIETQYF	TGTGCCATCAAGGGGACAATCGAGACCCAGTACTTC	NA	NA	TRBJ2-5	TRBV10-3
CASSLVGPDTQYF	TGTGCCAGCAGCTTAGTTGGCCCAGATACGCAGTATTTT	NA	NA	TRBJ2-3	TRBV7-2
CASSLGSSGSPDTQYF	TGTGCCAGCAGCTTAGGTTCTAGCGGGAGCCCAGATACGCAGTATTTT	TRBD2	NA	TRBJ2-3	TRBV7-6
CASSVRPAVLANTGELFF	TGCGCCAGCAGCGTGAGGCCAGCGGTGCTCGCGAACACCGGGGAGCTGTTTTTT	NA	NA	TRBJ2-2	TRBV5-1
CASSPAGIPGHVETQYF	TGTGCCAGCAGTCCAGCGGGAATTCCGGGACATGTAGAGACCCAGTACTTC	NA	NA	TRBJ2-5	TRBV28
CASRGPGTSGSPGGTDTQYF	TGTGCCAGCAGGGGACCCGGGACTAGCGGCTCCCCAGGTGGCACAGATACGCAGTATTTT	TRBD2	NA	TRBJ2-3	TRBV2
CAWSAGTPDYGYTF	TGTGCCTGGAGCGCGGGGACGCCGGACTATGGCTACACCTTC	NA	NA	TRBJ1-2	TRBV30
CASSSGGTSVGEQFF	TGTGCCAGCAGCTCGGGAGGGACTAGCGTGGGTGAGCAGTTCTTC	TRBD2	NA	TRBJ2-1	TRBV11-3
CASRRRTGGEGNTEAFF	TGTGCCAGTAGGCGCAGGACAGGGGGCGAAGGGAACACTGAAGCTTTCTTT	TRBD1	NA	TRBJ1-1	TRBV19
CASSLAQGLAGQETQYF	TGTGCCAGCAGCTTGGCCCAAGGACTAGCGGGCCAAGAGACCCAGTACTTC	TRBD2	NA	TRBJ2-5	TRBV5-4
CASSLELGFLYF	TGTGCCAGCAGCTTGGAGCTAGGTTTTTTATACTTC	NA	NA	TRBJ2-7	TRBV5-4
CASSLVLAGGSSYNEQFF	TGCGCCAGCAGCTTGGTACTAGCGGGAGGGAGCTCCTACAATGAGCAGTTCTTC	TRBD2	once	TRBJ2-1	TRBV5-1
CASKNGAGVNEQYF	TGCGCCAGCAAAAACGGCGCAGGCGTCAACGAGCAGTACTTC	NA	few	TRBJ2-7	TRBV5-1
CASSSPGGPYNEQFF	TGTGCCAGCAGCTCCCCGGGAGGGCCTTACAATGAGCAGTTCTTC	TRBD2	NA	TRBJ2-1	TRBV11-2
CASSRKGDTEAFF	TGTGCCAGCAGTCGCAAAGGGGACACTGAAGCTTTCTTT	NA	NA	TRBJ1-1	TRBV6-1